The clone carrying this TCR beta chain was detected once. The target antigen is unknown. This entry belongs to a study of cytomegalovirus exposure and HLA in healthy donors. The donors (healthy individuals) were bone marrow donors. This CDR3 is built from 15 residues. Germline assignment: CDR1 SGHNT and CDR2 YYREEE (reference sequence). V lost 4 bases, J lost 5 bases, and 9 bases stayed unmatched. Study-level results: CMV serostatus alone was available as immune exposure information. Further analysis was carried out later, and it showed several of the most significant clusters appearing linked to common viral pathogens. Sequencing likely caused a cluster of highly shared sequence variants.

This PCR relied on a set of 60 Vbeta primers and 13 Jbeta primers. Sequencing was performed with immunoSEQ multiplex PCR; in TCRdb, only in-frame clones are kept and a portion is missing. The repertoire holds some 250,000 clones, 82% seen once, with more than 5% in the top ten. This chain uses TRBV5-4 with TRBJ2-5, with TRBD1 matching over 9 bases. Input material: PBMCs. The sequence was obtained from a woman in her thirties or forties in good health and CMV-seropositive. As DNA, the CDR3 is TGTGCCAGCAGCCCCGGACAGGGGCCGGGGGAGACCCAGTACTTC. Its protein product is CASSPGQGPGETQYF. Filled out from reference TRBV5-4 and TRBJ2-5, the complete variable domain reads ETGVTQSPTHLIKTRGQQVTLRCSSQSGHNTVSWYQQALGQGPQFIFQYYREEENGRGNFPPRFSGLQFPNYSSELNVNALELDDSALYLCASSPGQGPGETQYFGPGTRLLVL.